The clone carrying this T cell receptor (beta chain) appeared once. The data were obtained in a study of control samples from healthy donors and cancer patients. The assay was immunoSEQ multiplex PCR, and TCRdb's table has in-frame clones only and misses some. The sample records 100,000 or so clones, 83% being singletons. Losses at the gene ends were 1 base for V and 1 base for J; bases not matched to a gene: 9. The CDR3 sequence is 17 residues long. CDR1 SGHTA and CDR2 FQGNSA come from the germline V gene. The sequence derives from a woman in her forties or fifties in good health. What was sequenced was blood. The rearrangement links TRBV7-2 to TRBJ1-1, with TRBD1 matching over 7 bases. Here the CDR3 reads CASSLERKGARNTEAFF. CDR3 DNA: TGTGCCAGCAGCTTAGAACGGAAGGGGGCAAGGAACACTGAAGCTTTCTTT.